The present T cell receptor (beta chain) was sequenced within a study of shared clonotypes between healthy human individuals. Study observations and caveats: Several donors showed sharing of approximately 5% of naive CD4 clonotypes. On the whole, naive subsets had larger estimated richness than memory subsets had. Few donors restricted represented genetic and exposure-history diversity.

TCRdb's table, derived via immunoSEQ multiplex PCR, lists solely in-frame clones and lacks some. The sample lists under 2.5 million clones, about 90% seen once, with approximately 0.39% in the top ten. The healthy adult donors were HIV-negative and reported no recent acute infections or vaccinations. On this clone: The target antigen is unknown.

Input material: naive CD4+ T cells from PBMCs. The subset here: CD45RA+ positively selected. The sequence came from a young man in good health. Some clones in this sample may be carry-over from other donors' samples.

CDR3 sequence reads: CAIGRSGTGSRTDTQYF. The CDR3 DNA is TGTGCCATCGGGAGATCCGGGACAGGGTCCCGCACAGATACGCAGTATTTT. This sequence joins TRBV10-3 and TRBJ2-3; 9 bases map to TRBD1. Germline V gene sequence: CDR1 ENHRY, CDR2 SYGVKD. This CDR3 region has 17 residues. Trimming at V came to 8 bases and at J to 1 base, leaving 13 bases not matched to a gene.